Following are 19 T cell receptor beta chains from one sample sequenced in a study of T-cell memory formation after mild COVID-19. TCRdb used MiXCR to reprocess the 5' RACE reads, holding one entry per CDR3 protein. Of more than 400,000 distinct CDR3 sequences in the sample, 15% to 20% were seen once. The sequenced material came from PBMCs or a T cell subset sorted from them (not recorded which). The receptors here all came from an adult woman who had mild COVID-19 (a few samples of this study predate the infection). Cell type and time point are not known.

This sequence joins TRBV7-6 and TRBJ2-7; D gene ambiguous. Trimming pared 0 bases from V and 5 bases from J, leaving 8 bases between. This CDR3 is 13 amino acids long. In germline, CDR1 is SGHVS, CDR2 FNYEAQ. CDR3 sequence (DNA): TGTGCCAGCAGCTTAGCAGGGTTTGACGAGCAGTACTTC. Protein product: CASSLAGFDEQYF.

A few counts support this clonotype. This rearrangement joins TRBV5-1 to TRBJ2-7; TRBD2 is a possible D gene (5 bases). Germline loops: CDR1 SGHRS, CDR2 YFSETQ. V dropped 5 bases and J dropped 0 bases, with 12 bases sitting between them. This CDR3 is 14 amino acids long. DNA for the CDR3: TGCGCCAGCAGGGCGGGCTGGGGCTCCTACGAGCAGTACTTC. Its protein is CASRAGWGSYEQYF.

The V and J genes are TRBV6-5 and TRBJ2-3, with 12 nucleotides matching TRBD2. Germline trimming cut 5 bases from V and 4 bases from J; bases unmatched to any gene: 16. The CDR3 contains 19 residues. Germline CDR1 MNHEY, CDR2 SVGAGI. The CDR3: CASSPARLAGVSSADTQYF. The CDR3 coding sequence is TGTGCCAGCAGTCCTGCTCGACTAGCGGGAGTTTCTTCTGCAGATACGCAGTATTTT.

This clonotype appeared a few times. The chain carries TRBV5-4 and TRBJ1-1; D remains unclear. Looked up from germline, CDR1 is SGHNT and CDR2 is YYREEE (reference sequence). V lost 3 bases and J 10 bases, leaving 13 bases between the germline ends. The length of the CDR3 is 12 residues. The CDR3 DNA sequence: TGTGCCAGCAGCTCCGCAGCGGTCGGAGCTTTCTTT. This encodes CASSSAAVGAFF.

This clonotype was counted only a few times. This sequence joins TRBV5-1 and TRBJ2-7, with D possibly called TRBD1 or TRBD2 (5 bases each). The CDR3 extends over 14 amino acids. The germline V gene encodes CDR1 SGHRS and CDR2 YFSETQ. Between the trimmed V and J ends, which lost 0 bases and 5 bases, there was a span of 12 bases. CDR3 region: CASSLGGEGNEQYF. Written as DNA, the CDR3 is TGCGCCAGCAGCTTGGGGGGTGAGGGGAACGAGCAGTACTTC.

The chain has TRBV10-3 and TRBJ2-5, with D possibly being TRBD1 or TRBD2 (5 bases each). The CDR3 contains 16 residues. Germline assignment: CDR1 ENHRY and CDR2 SYGVKD. Trimming stripped 2 bases from V and 4 bases from J, with 17 bases between. The CDR3 here is CAISEGTDPLVETQYF. CDR3 nucleotide sequence: TGTGCCATCAGTGAGGGGACGGACCCTTTAGTAGAGACCCAGTACTTC.

This chain uses TRBV20-1 with TRBJ2-1; D remains unclear. V gave up 8 bases and J gave up 0 bases, with 11 bases separating them. Per germline, CDR1 DFQATT and CDR2 SNEGSKA (reference sequence). There are 13 residues in the CDR3. The CDR3 coding sequence is TGCAGTCATCGCGAGATCTCCTACAATGAGCAGTTCTTC. Protein sequence: CSHREISYNEQFF.

This clonotype was seen only a few times. The rearrangement uses TRBV12-3 or TRBV12-4 and TRBJ2-7, with D perhaps TRBD2 (5 bases). The length of the CDR3 is 14 residues. V lost 3 bases and J 4 bases, leaving 13 bases between the germline ends. The CDR3 region is CASSFSEVGYEQYF. The DNA of the CDR3 is TGTGCCAGCAGTTTTTCGGAGGTTGGGTACGAGCAGTACTTC.

This rearrangement joins TRBV6-2 or TRBV6-3 to TRBJ2-7; 15 nucleotides align to TRBD2. Germline CDR1 MNHEY, CDR2 SVGEGT. Trimming at V came to 7 bases and at J to 0 bases, leaving 4 bases not matched to a gene. This CDR3 is built from 16 residues. The CDR3, as DNA: TGTGCCAGCAATGGACTAGCGGGAGGGCCCTCCTACGAGCAGTACTTC. Translating it yields CASNGLAGGPSYEQYF.

The chain uses TRBV4-1 and TRBJ1-5; no definite D call. In germline, CDR1 is MGHRA, CDR2 YSYEKL. Between the trimmed V and J ends, which lost 3 bases and 6 bases, there was a span of 18 bases. This CDR3 is built from 16 residues. The CDR3 DNA reads TGCGCCAGCAGCCACAGTCCCCCCTCAGGAGGTCAGCCCCAGCATTTT. Residues: CASSHSPPSGGQPQHF.

In its sample, this clonotype was seen a few times. The rearrangement links TRBV7-9 to TRBJ2-5, with D perhaps matching TRBD2 (5 bases). This CDR3 has 18 amino acids. V was pared by 4 bases and J by 4 bases, with 25 bases between. The V gene's germline CDR1 is SEHNR and CDR2 FQNEAQ (reference sequence). This chain's CDR3 is CASSSRRFVGRGVETQYF. The CDR3 coding sequence is TGTGCCAGCAGCTCCAGAAGGTTCGTCGGTCGGGGAGTAGAGACCCAGTACTTC.

This chain links TRBV4-1 with TRBJ1-2; 7 positions agree with TRBD1. Per germline, CDR1 MGHRA and CDR2 YSYEKL. This CDR3 region has 14 residues. After removal of 2 bases from V and 8 bases from J, the junction contained 8 bases not matched to a gene. This CDR3 is CASSQTTGRGGYTF. The DNA of the CDR3 is TGCGCCAGCAGCCAAACGACAGGGAGAGGGGGCTACACCTTC.

This clonotype showed up many times. The chain joins TRBV12-3 or TRBV12-4 to TRBJ2-5; 9 nucleotides agree with TRBD2. The junction had 10 bases not matched to a gene; V was cut back by 6 bases and J by 5 bases. This CDR3 region has 15 residues. CDR3 DNA: TGTGCCAGCAGCTCAAGCGGGGGGCGGCTGGAGACCCAGTACTTC. Translating it yields CASSSSGGRLETQYF.

The chain couples TRBV20-1 to TRBJ2-5, with 7 bases lining up with TRBD2. This CDR3 comprises 16 residues. The junction had 9 bases not matched to a gene; V was cut back by 1 base and J by 1 base. Germline loops: CDR1 DFQATT, CDR2 SNEGSKA (reference sequence). CDR3 bases: TGCAGTGCTAGAGTAGGGGTATCGGGGGGCCAAGAGACCCAGTACTTC. This codes for CSARVGVSGGQETQYF.

The chain has TRBV19 and TRBJ2-3; D may be TRBD1 (6 bases). V gave up 5 bases and J gave up 1 base, with 13 bases separating them. Germline values: CDR1 LNHDA, CDR2 SQIVND (reference sequence). This CDR3 region has 15 residues. In DNA, the CDR3 is TGTGCCAGTAGTCCCCGGGACAAAGGCACAGATACGCAGTATTTT. Its protein product is CASSPRDKGTDTQYF.

The V gene is TRBV12-3 or TRBV12-4, the J gene TRBJ2-3; 12 bases align to TRBD2. The CDR3 has 15 residues. Trimming cost V 5 bases and J 5 bases; bases outside gene matches: 5. The CDR3 spells CASSIETSGGDTQYF. Written as DNA, the CDR3 is TGTGCCAGCAGTATTGAGACTAGCGGGGGAGATACGCAGTATTTT.

The chain employs TRBV7-9 and TRBJ2-5, with TRBD1 matching over 8 bases. The CDR3 runs 16 residues. The V gene end was trimmed by 5 bases and the J gene end by 1 base; junction bases not matched to a gene: 9. Looked up from germline, CDR1 is SEHNR and CDR2 is FQNEAQ (reference sequence). In DNA, the CDR3 is TGTGCCAGCAGCCTCCCGAGCGGACAGGGCCAAGAGACCCAGTACTTC. Its protein is CASSLPSGQGQETQYF.

The sample holds many counts of this clonotype. The rearrangement joins TRBV20-1 to TRBJ1-2; tentative D call: TRBD1 (5 bases). Germline V gene sequence: CDR1 DFQATT, CDR2 SNEGSKA (reference sequence). V was pared by 0 bases and J by 4 bases, with 12 bases between. The CDR3 is made up of 14 amino acids. DNA for the CDR3: TGCAGTGCTAGAGATGTTATGGGGGTCTATGGCTACACCTTC. Translation gives CSARDVMGVYGYTF.

This clonotype was detected only a few times. The rearrangement links TRBV7-9 to TRBJ2-5, with D possibly being TRBD2 (5 bases). Germline V gene data show CDR1 as SEHNR and CDR2 as FQNEAQ (reference sequence). Trimming shortened V by 5 bases and J by 0 bases, and 16 bases separated the two germline ends. The CDR3 contains 16 residues. CDR3 residues: CASSQTRVAYQETQYF. As DNA, the CDR3 is TGTGCCAGCAGCCAAACCCGGGTAGCGTACCAAGAGACCCAGTACTTC.